A single sample is the source of the 13 T cell receptor beta chains below, sequenced in a study of blood T cells in healthy people across ages. Then a second PCR, running roughly 6 to 12 cycles, was carried out with a sample-barcoded 5' primer and a J-beta primer mix. TCRdb redid the calling of the 5' RACE reads with MiXCR, one entry per CDR3 protein. The data show about 680,000 distinct CDR3 sequences, roughly 49% seen once. Sequencing input: blood. These receptors were obtained from a woman aged 55-69 years in good health.

This clonotype was counted a few times. V and J are TRBV29-1 and TRBJ2-7; TRBD2 matches 12 bases. The length of the CDR3 is 14 residues. J lost 7 bases, V lost 8 bases, and 12 bases had no gene match. Germline values: CDR1 SQVTM, CDR2 ANQGSEA. The CDR3 region is CSLNGLAGLNEQYF. The CDR3 bases are TGCAGCCTAAACGGACTAGCGGGACTCAATGAGCAGTACTTC.

This rearrangement joins TRBV20-1 to TRBJ1-2; D gene ambiguous. The CDR3 is 14 amino acids. Germline V gives CDR1 DFQATT, CDR2 SNEGSKA (reference sequence). V lost 3 bases to trimming and J lost 2 bases, with 13 bases between them. The CDR3 here is CSARDRGLNYGYTF. For the CDR3, the DNA is TGCAGTGCTAGGGATCGGGGTCTCAACTATGGCTACACCTTC.

This clonotype was seen once. This sequence joins TRBV6-5 and TRBJ2-7; 7 nucleotides match TRBD1. CDR1 MNHEY and CDR2 SVGAGI come from the germline V gene. Trimming cost V 6 bases and J 2 bases; bases outside gene matches: 4. CDR3 size: 13 residues. The CDR3 spells CASRERGPYEQYF. CDR3 nucleotide sequence: TGTGCCAGCAGGGAAAGGGGGCCCTACGAGCAGTACTTC.

The J gene is TRBJ2-7, the V gene TRBV5-1; weak D call: TRBD2 (5 bases). The CDR3 sequence is 14 residues long. V was pared by 4 bases and J by 10 bases, with 21 bases between. In germline, CDR1 is SGHRS, CDR2 YFSETQ. The CDR3 region is CASSPRTGTEAQYF. Written as DNA, the CDR3 is TGCGCCAGCAGCCCTCGGACTGGTACGGAGGCCCAGTACTTC.

This clonotype was detected many times. The rearrangement uses TRBV3-1 and TRBJ2-3; no reliable D call. Germline V gene lookup returns CDR1 LGHDT and CDR2 YNNKEL (reference sequence). V was pared by 4 bases and J by 1 base, with 6 bases between. The CDR3 spans 13 residues. As DNA, the CDR3 is TGTGCCAGCAGCCGAGTTGGCACAGATACGCAGTATTTT. Translation gives CASSRVGTDTQYF.

The rearrangement uses TRBV5-1 and TRBJ1-1; D gene ambiguous. The CDR3 contains 14 residues. Germline V CDR1 and CDR2: SGHRS, YFSETQ. The V and J ends lost 4 bases and 1 base respectively, with 11 bases between them. CDR3: CASSVDAKNTEAFF. The CDR3 region has the DNA TGCGCCAGCAGCGTTGACGCTAAGAACACTGAAGCTTTCTTT. Full variable domain (rest looked up from reference TRBV5-1 and TRBJ1-1): KAGVTQTPRYLIKTRGQQVTLSCSPISGHRSVSWYQQTPGQGLQFLFEYFSETQRNKGNFPGRFSGRQFSNSRSEMNVSTLELGDSALYLCASSVDAKNTEAFFGQGTRLTVV.

This clonotype was counted between two and nine times. The J gene is TRBJ1-6, the V gene TRBV5-6; a weak D match, TRBD1 (5 bases). Germline CDR1 SGHDT, CDR2 YYEEEE. Trimming took off 6 bases at V and 10 bases at J, with 17 bases between the two ends. This CDR3 is built from 14 residues. The CDR3 DNA reads as TGTGCCAGCACCGGGCATCGCGGGGGGTCACCCCTCCACTTT. It codes for CASTGHRGGSPLHF.

The chain combines TRBV20-1 with TRBJ2-2; D unclear. CDR1 and CDR2 from the germline V gene are DFQATT and SNEGSKA (reference sequence). The CDR3 totals 16 residues. The ends were cut back, 6 bases at V and 4 bases at J, with 21 bases in the middle. The CDR3 loop is CSALALVPSRTGELFF. The CDR3 nucleotides are TGCAGTGCCTTAGCCCTAGTCCCGAGTCGCACCGGGGAGCTGTTTTTT.

The sample holds many counts of this clonotype. The rearrangement links TRBV13 to TRBJ2-5; 12 bases match TRBD2. The CDR3 sequence is 17 residues long. CDR1 PRHDT and CDR2 FYEKMQ come from the germline V gene (reference sequence). The V segment lost 2 bases and the J segment 4 bases; nucleotides outside the gene matches: 8. The CDR3 loop is CASSLRIGLAGTETQYF. The CDR3 DNA reads as TGTGCCAGCAGCTTAAGAATCGGACTAGCGGGAACAGAGACCCAGTACTTC.

There are a few counts of this clonotype. The V and J genes are TRBV4-2 and TRBJ2-5; 7 bases are a match to TRBD1. Germline V gives CDR1 LGHNA, CDR2 YNFKEQ. The CDR3 extends over 14 amino acids. J gave up 9 bases and V 4 bases, and 11 bases lay outside the gene matches. For the CDR3, the DNA is TGTGCCAGCAGCCTAGGACAGGACGATGGGGCCCAGTACTTC. The encoded protein is CASSLGQDDGAQYF.

A note on this clonotype: Being one base from a much bigger clone, this may be a read error. This rearrangement joins TRBV20-1 to TRBJ2-5; no reliable D call. TRBJ2-7 matches the DNA end more closely, so the J call is doubtful. Germline CDR1 reads DFQATT; CDR2 reads SNEGSKA (reference sequence). CDR3 length: 15 amino acids. The CDR3 nucleotides read TGCAGTGCCCCCCATGGGAAGACACCGCAATACGAGCAGTACTTC. This sequence encodes CSAPHGKTPQYEQYF.

The chain employs TRBV7-8 and TRBJ2-5; possible D gene TRBD2, 6 bases. CDR1 and CDR2 from the germline V gene are SGHVS and FQNEAQ. This CDR3 has 16 amino acids. V was shortened by 5 bases and J by 1 base, with 17 bases between the two germline ends. The chain's CDR3 is CASSTGLSELQETQYF. The CDR3 DNA is TGTGCCAGCAGCACCGGACTATCGGAGCTCCAAGAGACCCAGTACTTC.

The chain couples TRBV7-8 to TRBJ1-1; no reliable D call. The CDR3 length is 14 residues. V lost 0 bases and J 7 bases, leaving 12 bases between the germline ends. From germline, CDR1 is SGHVS and CDR2 FQNEAQ. The CDR3 DNA sequence: TGTGCCAGCAGCTTAGCGGTTAGGAATAATGAAGCTTTCTTT. It encodes CASSLAVRNNEAFF.